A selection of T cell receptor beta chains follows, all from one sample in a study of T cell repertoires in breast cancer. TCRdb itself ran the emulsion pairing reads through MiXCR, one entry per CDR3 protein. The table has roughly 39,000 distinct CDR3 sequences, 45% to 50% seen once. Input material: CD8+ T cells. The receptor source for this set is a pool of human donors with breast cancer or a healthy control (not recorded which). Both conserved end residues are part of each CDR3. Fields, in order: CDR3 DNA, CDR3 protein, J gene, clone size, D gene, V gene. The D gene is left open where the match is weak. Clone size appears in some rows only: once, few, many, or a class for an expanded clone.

DNA: TGCAGCGTTGTGCCCCACTGGGGCACTGAAGCTTTCTTT
CDR3: CSVVPHWGTEAFF
J: TRBJ1-1
size: -
D: -
V: TRBV29-1

DNA: TGTGCCAGCAGCCCTAGGGGGGAGACCCAGTACTTC
CDR3: CASSPRGETQYF
J: TRBJ2-5
size: -
D: -
V: TRBV3-1

DNA: TGTGCCAGCAGCTTGTATCTGGACCCTTACGAGCAGTACTTC
CDR3: CASSLYLDPYEQYF
J: TRBJ2-7
size: -
D: -
V: TRBV5-8

DNA: TGCAGTGTCCCACCTCCCCTAATAGGGAGTTTGGATGAGCAGTTCTTC
CDR3: CSVPPPLIGSLDEQFF
J: TRBJ2-1
size: once
D: -
V: TRBV20-1

DNA: TGTGCCAGTTGGAATCGGGGGCAGCCCCAGCATTTT
CDR3: CASWNRGQPQHF
J: TRBJ1-5
size: -
D: -
V: TRBV28

DNA: TGCGCCAGCAGCTTGGAGCAGGTACGGAATGAGCAGTTCTTC
CDR3: CASSLEQVRNEQFF
J: TRBJ2-1
size: -
D: -
V: TRBV5-1

DNA: TGTGCCAGCAGTTTAACGGACAGGGGTTATGGCTACACCTTC
CDR3: CASSLTDRGYGYTF
J: TRBJ1-2
size: -
D: TRBD1
V: TRBV12-3/TRBV12-4

DNA: TGTGCCGAAGGACACCGGAACACTGAAGCTTTCTTT
CDR3: CAEGHRNTEAFF
J: TRBJ1-1
size: -
D: -
V: TRBV30

DNA: TGTGCCAGCAGTATCAGACGGACTAGCGGGAGCGGTGAGCAGTACTTC
CDR3: CASSIRRTSGSGEQYF
J: TRBJ2-7
size: few
D: TRBD2
V: TRBV27

DNA: TGCGCCAGCAGCTTGGGACTAGCGGGATTTGTAGAGACCCAGTACTTC
CDR3: CASSLGLAGFVETQYF
J: TRBJ2-5
size: -
D: TRBD2
V: TRBV5-1

DNA: TGTGCCAGTAGTAGCCAACCCGGGCACGAGCAGTACTTC
CDR3: CASSSQPGHEQYF
J: TRBJ2-7
size: -
D: -
V: TRBV19

DNA: TGTGCCAGCAGTTTAGATCAGACAGGATACAATGAGCAGTTCTTC
CDR3: CASSLDQTGYNEQFF
J: TRBJ2-1
size: few
D: -
V: TRBV12-3/TRBV12-4

DNA: TGTGCCAGCAGGAGCGGGACAGGGGGCTATGGCTACACCTTC
CDR3: CASRSGTGGYGYTF
J: TRBJ1-2
size: few
D: TRBD1
V: TRBV6-1

DNA: TGCAGCGTTGAGGTGGGTCAGCCCCAGCATTTT
CDR3: CSVEVGQPQHF
J: TRBJ1-5
size: -
D: -
V: TRBV29-1

DNA: TGTGCCAGCAGCTCAACCTATAGCGGGGGGCGAGGTACGCAGTATTTT
CDR3: CASSSTYSGGRGTQYF
J: TRBJ2-3
size: -
D: TRBD2
V: TRBV27

DNA: TGTGCCAGCAGTGAAGGGGACAGGGTATTTGATGATCAGCCCCAGCATTTT
CDR3: CASSEGDRVFDDQPQHF
J: TRBJ1-5
size: many
D: TRBD1
V: TRBV2

DNA: TGTGCCAGTACGAGGAGCCTTAATGAAAAACTGTTTTTT
CDR3: CASTRSLNEKLFF
J: TRBJ1-4
size: -
D: -
V: TRBV6-1

DNA: TGTGCCAGCAATTTAGTGGCAGATACGCAGTATTTT
CDR3: CASNLVADTQYF
J: TRBJ2-3
size: few
D: -
V: TRBV6-4

DNA: TGCAGTGCTAGGGATAGCGGGGGGGCCTTTGATACGCAGTATTTT
CDR3: CSARDSGGAFDTQYF
J: TRBJ2-3
size: few
D: TRBD2
V: TRBV20-1

DNA: TGTGCCAGCAGTTACACCGGGACAGCTTACAATGAGCAGTTCTTC
CDR3: CASSYTGTAYNEQFF
J: TRBJ2-1
size: -
D: TRBD1
V: TRBV6-5

DNA: TGTGCCAGCAGCTCTTTAGCGGGAGGGCCTGTGGGGAATGAGCAGTTCTTC
CDR3: CASSSLAGGPVGNEQFF
J: TRBJ2-1
size: few
D: TRBD2
V: TRBV7-6

DNA: TGTGCCAGTTCCTTGGACAGGGGGTTCAATCAGCCCCAGCATTTT
CDR3: CASSLDRGFNQPQHF
J: TRBJ1-5
size: -
D: TRBD1
V: TRBV6-1

DNA: TGTGCCAGCAGTTACTCGCCGCAGGGACCTGACGAGCAGTACTTC
CDR3: CASSYSPQGPDEQYF
J: TRBJ2-7
size: -
D: -
V: TRBV6-5

DNA: TGTGCCAGCAGCGGTAATGAGCAGTTCTTC
CDR3: CASSGNEQFF
J: TRBJ2-1
size: -
D: -
V: TRBV7-8

DNA: TGTGCCAGCAGCTTAGACCTAGCGGGTATTGGCGAGCAGTACTTC
CDR3: CASSLDLAGIGEQYF
J: TRBJ2-7
size: -
D: TRBD2
V: TRBV11-2

DNA: TGTGCCAGCAGCCCGGCGACTAGCCCGGGCCAAGAGACCCAGTACTTC
CDR3: CASSPATSPGQETQYF
J: TRBJ2-5
size: few
D: TRBD2
V: TRBV7-3

DNA: TGCAGTGCTAGGGCGGTAGCTCGCGGCAATGAGCAGTTCTTC
CDR3: CSARAVARGNEQFF
J: TRBJ2-1
size: many
D: -
V: TRBV20-1

DNA: TGTGCCAGCAGCTTACGGTCCAGGGGGAACACTGAAGCTTTCTTT
CDR3: CASSLRSRGNTEAFF
J: TRBJ1-1
size: -
D: -
V: TRBV7-3

DNA: TGCGCCAGCAGCTTTGGGGAAGACACTGAAGCTTTCTTT
CDR3: CASSFGEDTEAFF
J: TRBJ1-1
size: -
D: -
V: TRBV5-1

DNA: TGTGCCAGCAGCCTCGGGACAGGGTCCTACGAGCAGTACTTC
CDR3: CASSLGTGSYEQYF
J: TRBJ2-7
size: few
D: TRBD1
V: TRBV4-2